The 11 T cell receptor beta chains below all came from one sample that was sequenced in a study of Graves' ophthalmopathy and Graves' hyperthyroidism. RNA transcripts provided the template for amplifying TCR beta CDR3 regions. HTBI primers were employed in first-round RT-PCR, then a second-round multiplex PCR followed. Via MiXCR, TCRdb re-called the multiplex PCR reads, giving one row per CDR3 protein. This sample has hundreds of thousands of distinct CDR3 sequences, with approximately 14% found just once. Sequencing used blood. All receptors come from a woman aged 25 to 39 with Graves' ophthalmopathy.

This clonotype has ten or more counts. The rearrangement uses TRBV29-1 and TRBJ1-1, with D perhaps TRBD1 (5 bases). The germline V and J ends were trimmed by 2 bases and 1 base, with 11 bases remaining between them. This CDR3 has 14 residues. Germline V gene lookup returns CDR1 SQVTM and CDR2 ANQGSEA. This chain's CDR3 is CSVEPGTENTEAFF. The CDR3 DNA reads TGCAGCGTTGAACCCGGGACGGAGAACACTGAAGCTTTCTTT.

This chain links TRBV19 with TRBJ2-5, with D possibly called TRBD1 or TRBD2 (5 bases each). V lost 5 bases to trimming and J lost 5 bases, with 12 bases between them. The V gene's germline CDR1 is LNHDA and CDR2 SQIVND (reference sequence). There are 13 residues in the CDR3. CDR3 bases: TGTGCCAGTAGTCCCCGGGACCGGGAGACCCAGTACTTC. Protein sequence: CASSPRDRETQYF.

This clonotype was seen repeatedly, ten times or more. V is TRBV5-4 and J is TRBJ1-3; 7 positions agree with TRBD1. Germline V gene data show CDR1 as SGHNT and CDR2 as YYREEE (reference sequence). The CDR3 runs 14 residues. Trimming removed 4 bases from V and 5 bases from J; junction bases left unmatched: 6. CDR3 in DNA: TGTGCCAGCAGCCAACAGGGGAAGAGAAACACCATATATTTT. Amino acid sequence: CASSQQGKRNTIYF.

The table lists this clonotype with many counts. This chain uses TRBV19 with TRBJ1-2; 7 positions agree with TRBD1. V dropped 10 bases and J dropped 6; count of bases not matched to a gene: 5. This CDR3 region has 11 residues. CDR1 and CDR2 from the germline V gene are LNHDA and SQIVND (reference sequence). DNA for the CDR3: TGTGCCACCAGGGGGGCGCATGGCTACACCTTC. It is translated as CATRGAHGYTF.

This clonotype occurred many times. V is TRBV27 and J is TRBJ2-7; 8 positions match TRBD1. Germline lookup yields CDR1 MNHEY and CDR2 SMNVEV (reference sequence). The CDR3 length is 13 residues. The junction had 7 bases not matched to a gene; V was cut back by 7 bases and J by 5 bases. In nucleotides, the CDR3 is TGTGCCAGCACCACCTACAGGGGGAACGAGCAGTACTTC. This encodes CASTTYRGNEQYF.

In its sample, this clonotype was seen once. J is TRBJ2-7 and V is TRBV20-1, with D unresolved. Germline V gene data show CDR1 as DFQATT and CDR2 as SNEGSKA (reference sequence). This CDR3 comprises 14 residues. Trimming cost V 0 bases and J 4 bases, with 13 bases left between them. CDR3 DNA sequence: TGCAGTGCTAGAGATCGTTACAGAGCTTACGAGCAGTACTTC. Translation: CSARDRYRAYEQYF.

This clonotype was seen repeatedly, ten times or more. V and J are TRBV7-9 and TRBJ1-1; D remains ambiguous. Looked up from germline, CDR1 is SEHNR and CDR2 is FQNEAQ (reference sequence). The V end was cut by 5 bases, the J end by 6 bases, with 19 bases between. The CDR3 contains 15 residues. CDR3 DNA sequence: TGTGCCAGCAGCGCTTGGGCCGCGCGCGAGTCTGAAGCTTTCTTT. This translates into CASSAWAARESEAFF.

At least ten counts were recorded for this clonotype. This chain links TRBV12-5 with TRBJ1-1, with unresolved D. CDR3 length equals 13 residues. Per the germline V gene, CDR1 is LGHNT and CDR2 is FRNRAP. V lost 1 base and J lost 1, with 4 bases in between. CDR3 DNA: TGTGCTAGTGGTTTGGGCAGGAACACTGAAGCTTTCTTT. It yields the protein CASGLGRNTEAFF.

The rearrangement links TRBV4-1 to TRBJ2-2, with 7 bases matching TRBD1. CDR3 length: 17 residues. Per germline, CDR1 MGHRA and CDR2 YSYEKL. V trimming: 1 base; J trimming: 4 bases; junction bases outside the gene matches: 9. The CDR3: CASSQVPRQGGTGELFF. In DNA, the CDR3 is TGCGCCAGCAGCCAAGTCCCAAGACAGGGTGGCACCGGGGAGCTGTTTTTT.

In its sample, this clonotype was seen many times. The chain employs TRBV13 and TRBJ2-7; the match to TRBD2 covers 10 bases. V lost 5 bases to trimming and J lost 2 bases; unmatched junction nucleotides: 3. Germline V gene sequence: CDR1 PRHDT, CDR2 FYEKMQ (reference sequence). The CDR3 is made up of 14 amino acids. As DNA, the CDR3 is TGTGCCAGCAGCCCTGGACTAGCGGCCTACGAGCAGTACTTC. Amino acids: CASSPGLAAYEQYF.

There are many counts of this clonotype. CDR3 sequence reads: CASTNRGDTGELFF. The CDR3 DNA reads TGTGCCAGCACAAACAGGGGGGACACCGGGGAGCTGTTTTTT. This sequence joins TRBV6-5 and TRBJ2-2; 8 nucleotides agree with TRBD1. CDR3 length: 14 residues. CDR1 and CDR2 from the germline V gene are MNHEY and SVGAGI. Trimming at V came to 7 bases and at J to 3 bases, leaving 4 bases not matched to a gene.